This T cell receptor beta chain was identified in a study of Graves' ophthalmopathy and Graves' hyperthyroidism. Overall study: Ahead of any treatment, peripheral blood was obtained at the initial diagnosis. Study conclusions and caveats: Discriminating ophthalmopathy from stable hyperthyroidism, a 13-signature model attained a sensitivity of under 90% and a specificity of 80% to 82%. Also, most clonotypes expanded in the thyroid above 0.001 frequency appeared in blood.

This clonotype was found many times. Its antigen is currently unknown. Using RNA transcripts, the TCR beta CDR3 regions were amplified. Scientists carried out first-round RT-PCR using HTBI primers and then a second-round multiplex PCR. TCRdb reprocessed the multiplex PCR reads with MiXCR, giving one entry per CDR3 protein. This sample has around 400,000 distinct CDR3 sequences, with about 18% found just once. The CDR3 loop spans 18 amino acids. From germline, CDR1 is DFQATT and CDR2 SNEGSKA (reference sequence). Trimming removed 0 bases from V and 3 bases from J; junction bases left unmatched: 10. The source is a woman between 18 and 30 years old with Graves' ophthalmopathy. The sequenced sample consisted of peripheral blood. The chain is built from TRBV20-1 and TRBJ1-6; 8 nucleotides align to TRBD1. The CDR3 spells CSARDPQGGQFYNSPLHF. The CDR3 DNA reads TGCAGTGCTAGAGACCCACAGGGGGGACAATTCTATAATTCACCCCTCCACTTT.